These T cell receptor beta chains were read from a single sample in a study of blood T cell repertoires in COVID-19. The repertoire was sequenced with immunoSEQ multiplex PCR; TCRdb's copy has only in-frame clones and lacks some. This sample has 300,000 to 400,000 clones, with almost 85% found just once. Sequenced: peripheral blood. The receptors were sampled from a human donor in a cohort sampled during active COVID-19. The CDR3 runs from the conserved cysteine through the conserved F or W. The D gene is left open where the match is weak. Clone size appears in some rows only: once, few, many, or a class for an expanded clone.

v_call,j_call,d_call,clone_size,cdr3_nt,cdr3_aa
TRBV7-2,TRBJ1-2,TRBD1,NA,TGTGCCAGCAGCACCGGGACAGCTAACTATGGCTACACCTTC,CASSTGTANYGYTF
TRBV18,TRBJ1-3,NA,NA,TGTGCCAGCTCACCACTATACAGTCTCTCTGGAAACACCATATATTTT,CASSPLYSLSGNTIYF
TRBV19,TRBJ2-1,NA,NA,TGTGCCAGTAGTATCGTAAAGCTCTCCTACAATGAGCAGTTCTTC,CASSIVKLSYNEQFF
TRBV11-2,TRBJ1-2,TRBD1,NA,TGTGCCAGCAGCTTAGAGACAGGGGATGGCTACACCTTC,CASSLETGDGYTF
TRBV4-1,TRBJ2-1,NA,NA,TGCGCCAGCAGCCAATTTTTCAAAAACAATGAGCAGTTCTTC,CASSQFFKNNEQFF
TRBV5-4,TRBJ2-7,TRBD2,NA,TGTGCCAGCAATCCTAGCGGGGGGTACGAGCAGTACTTC,CASNPSGGYEQYF
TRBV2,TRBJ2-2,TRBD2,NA,TGTGCCAGCGGCCCACTAGCGGGGGGTGAGGGGGAGCTGTTTTTT,CASGPLAGGEGELFF
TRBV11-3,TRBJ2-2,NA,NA,TGTGCCAGCAGCGTCGGGGTGAACGGGGAGCTGTTTTTT,CASSVGVNGELFF
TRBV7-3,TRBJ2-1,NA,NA,TGTGCCAGCAGCCTTAGCCACTCCTACAATGAGCAGTTCTTC,CASSLSHSYNEQFF
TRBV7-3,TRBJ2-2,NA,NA,TGTGCCAGCAGCTTAACCAATACCGGAGGCGCCGACACCGGGGAGCTGTTTTTT,CASSLTNTGGADTGELFF
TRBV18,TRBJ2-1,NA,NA,TGTGCCAGCTCACCGCCAAGGACAGTCAACTCCTACAATGAGCAGTTCTTC,CASSPPRTVNSYNEQFF
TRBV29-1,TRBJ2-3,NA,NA,TGCAGCGTTGAAGATCCGTGGAGAGGCACAGATACGCAGTATTTT,CSVEDPWRGTDTQYF
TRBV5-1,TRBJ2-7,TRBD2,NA,TGCGCCAGCAGCTTGGGACTAGCCATCTCCTACGAGCAGTACTTC,CASSLGLAISYEQYF
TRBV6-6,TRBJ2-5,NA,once,TGTGCCAGCAGCCTCCTAAGGGGTTGGGAGACCCAGTACTTC,CASSLLRGWETQYF
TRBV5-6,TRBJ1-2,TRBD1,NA,TGTGCCAGCAGCCCAATTGAGGGACAGGGCGATTTGGGCTATGGCTACACCTTC,CASSPIEGQGDLGYGYTF
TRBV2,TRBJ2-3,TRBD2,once,TGTGCCAGCAGGGCCGAAGCGGGGGTTAGCACAGATACGCAGTATTTT,CASRAEAGVSTDTQYF
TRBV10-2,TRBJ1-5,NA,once,TGCGCCAGCAAGCCGGGAGGGGGGACGAATCAGCCCCAGCATTTT,CASKPGGGTNQPQHF